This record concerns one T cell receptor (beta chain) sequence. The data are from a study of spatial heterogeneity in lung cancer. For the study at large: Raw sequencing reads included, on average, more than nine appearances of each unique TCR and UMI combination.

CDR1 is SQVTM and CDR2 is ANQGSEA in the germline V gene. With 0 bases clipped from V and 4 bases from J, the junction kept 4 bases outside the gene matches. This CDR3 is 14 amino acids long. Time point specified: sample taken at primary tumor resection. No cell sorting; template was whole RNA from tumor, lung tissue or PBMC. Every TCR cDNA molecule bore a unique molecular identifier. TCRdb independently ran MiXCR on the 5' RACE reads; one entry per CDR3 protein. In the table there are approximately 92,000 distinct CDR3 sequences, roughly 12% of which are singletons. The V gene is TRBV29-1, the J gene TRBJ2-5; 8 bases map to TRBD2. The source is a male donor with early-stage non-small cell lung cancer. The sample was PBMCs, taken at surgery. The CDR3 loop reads CSVEDGRVRETQYF. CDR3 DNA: TGCAGCGTTGAAGACGGGAGGGTCCGAGAGACCCAGTACTTC.